The rows below give T cell receptor beta chains drawn from one sample of a study of cytomegalovirus exposure and HLA in healthy donors. Sequencing was performed with immunoSEQ multiplex PCR; in TCRdb, only in-frame clones are kept and a portion is missing. The table includes some 230,000 clones, around nine tenths detected once. The specimen was PBMCs. The source is a young woman in good health and CMV-seronegative. CDR3s include the opening cysteine and the closing phenylalanine or tryptophan. The D gene is left open where the match is weak. Size values are once, few and many counts, or a class for expanded clones, and some rows have none.

TRBJ2-7,-,TRBD1,TRBV10-3,TGTGCCATCAGTCCGGGACAGGGGTCCTACGAGCAGTACTTC,CAISPGQGSYEQYF
TRBJ2-1,-,TRBD2,TRBV5-1,TGCGCCAGCAGCTCGCTAGCGGTAGGAGATGAGCAGTTCTTC,CASSSLAVGDEQFF
TRBJ1-1,-,-,TRBV28,TGTGCCAGCAGGGTCGGTGGCACTGAAGCTTTCTTT,CASRVGGTEAFF
TRBJ2-3,-,-,TRBV2,TGTGCCAGCAGTGAATTCCCGGTGCAGTATTTT,CASSEFPVQYF
TRBJ2-3,-,TRBD1,TRBV19,TGTGCCACCGGCCGGGACAGGGTCACAGATACGCAGTATTTT,CATGRDRVTDTQYF
TRBJ2-3,-,TRBD2,TRBV6-6,TGTGCCAGCACCGGGACTAGCGGGTCAGATACGCAGTATTTT,CASTGTSGSDTQYF
TRBJ2-7,once,-,TRBV10-3,TGTGCCATCAGTGAGTCGACGGCAGGGGTTTCTGGTTTGCAGTACTTC,CAISESTAGVSGLQYF
TRBJ2-3,-,-,TRBV5-6,TGTGCCAGCAGCTGGGGGACAAGCACAGATACGCAGTATTTT,CASSWGTSTDTQYF
TRBJ2-7,-,TRBD1,TRBV11-2,TGTGCCAGCAAACGACGGACAGGGGCTTACGAGCAGTACTTC,CASKRRTGAYEQYF
TRBJ1-1,-,-,TRBV7-9,TGTGCCAGCAGCCCCCAGTCGGGCACTGAAGCTTTCTTT,CASSPQSGTEAFF
TRBJ2-2,-,TRBD2,TRBV18,TGTGCCAGCTCACCACCGAGCGGGAGAGACGGGGAGCTGTTTTTT,CASSPPSGRDGELFF
TRBJ2-2,-,TRBD2,TRBV6-5,TGTGCCAGCAGTCAAGGGACTAGCGTCGCCGGGGAGCTGTTTTTT,CASSQGTSVAGELFF
TRBJ1-2,-,TRBD1,TRBV27,TGTGCCAGCAGTTTAACTGGGACAGGTATTAACTATGGCTACACCTTC,CASSLTGTGINYGYTF
TRBJ2-7,-,-,TRBV18,TGTGCCAGCTCACCGGTCTTACAGGTCCCTACCTACGAGCAGTACTTC,CASSPVLQVPTYEQYF
TRBJ2-5,-,TRBD1,TRBV15,TGTGCCACCAGCAAACCAGGGGGTCGAGCGGACCAAGAGACCCAGTACTTC,CATSKPGGRADQETQYF
TRBJ1-2,-,-,TRBV28,TGTGCCAGCAGTCCTGCCGGGAATTCTAACTATGGCTACACCTTC,CASSPAGNSNYGYTF
TRBJ1-2,once,-,TRBV7-8,TGTGCCAGCAGCTCCCATCCCGGTGGCTACACCTTC,CASSSHPGGYTF
TRBJ1-1,-,TRBD1,TRBV7-9,TGTGCCAGCAGCCAGTGGAGGGGGCTGGACACTGAAGCTTTCTTT,CASSQWRGLDTEAFF
TRBJ2-5,-,TRBD1,TRBV11-2,TGTGCCAGCAGCGACAGGGCACGGGAGACCCAGTACTTC,CASSDRARETQYF
TRBJ2-5,once,TRBD2,TRBV5-1,TGCGCCAGCAGCTTCAGCGGGAGTACAGAGACCCAGTACTTC,CASSFSGSTETQYF
TRBJ2-3,-,TRBD2,TRBV5-1,TGCGCCAGCAGGCTAACTAGCGGGAGCGATACGCAGTATTTT,CASRLTSGSDTQYF
TRBJ2-7,few,-,TRBV5-1,TGCGCCAGCAGCTTGTTCGGTCCAAGCTCCTACGAGCAGTACTTC,CASSLFGPSSYEQYF
TRBJ1-4,-,TRBD1,TRBV5-1,TGCGCCAGCAGATCAATCCACAGGGGGGAAGAAGAAAAACTGTTTTTT,CASRSIHRGEEEKLFF
TRBJ2-1,once,TRBD1,TRBV2,TGTGCCAGCAGTGCCCGACAGGGAAGTTACAATGAGCAGTTCTTC,CASSARQGSYNEQFF
TRBJ2-3,-,-,TRBV4-2,TGTGCCAGCAGCCAAGCAGCAGATACGCAGTATTTT,CASSQAADTQYF
TRBJ1-2,once,TRBD1,TRBV9,TGTGCCAGCAGCGCTACAGGGGGAAAGGGATATGGCTACACCTTC,CASSATGGKGYGYTF
TRBJ1-2,once,-,TRBV28,TGTGCCAGCACCCCGCCGACATTTAACTATGGCTACACCTTC,CASTPPTFNYGYTF
TRBJ1-1,-,-,TRBV7-2,TGTGCCAGCAGCCGATATGCGGTTACGAACACTGAAGCTTTCTTT,CASSRYAVTNTEAFF
TRBJ2-7,-,TRBD2,TRBV11-3,TGTGCCAGCAGCTATAGAACCGGACTAGCGGGAGTTGACGAGCAGTACTTC,CASSYRTGLAGVDEQYF
TRBJ1-2,-,-,TRBV29-1,TGCAGCGTTCGTACTCTCGGTAACTATGGCTACACCTTC,CSVRTLGNYGYTF
TRBJ1-4,-,-,TRBV7-9,TGTGCCAGCAGCAGCACCCAGGGCGTAGGGGATGAAAAACTGTTTTTT,CASSSTQGVGDEKLFF
TRBJ2-2,-,-,TRBV19,TGTGCCAGTAGACCTTTAGGTAGCGGACACACCGGGGAGCTGTTTTTT,CASRPLGSGHTGELFF
TRBJ2-1,-,TRBD1,TRBV6-5,TGTGCCAGCAGTTACTGGGAGACAGGGGGCAATGAGCAGTTCTTC,CASSYWETGGNEQFF
TRBJ1-2,-,-,TRBV5-1,TGTGCCAGCAGCTTGGAGGGGTATGGCTACACCTTC,CASSLEGYGYTF
TRBJ2-4,-,-,TRBV27,TGTGCCAGCAGTTTCAATTTAGCCAAAAACATTCAGTACTTC,CASSFNLAKNIQYF
TRBJ1-6,-,TRBD1,TRBV6-1,TGTGCCAGCAGGTTCCGGACAGGGGGGAATTCACCCCTCCACTTT,CASRFRTGGNSPLHF
TRBJ2-4,-,TRBD1,TRBV2,TGTGCCAGCCGGGACAGGGTCAACATTCAGTACTTC,CASRDRVNIQYF